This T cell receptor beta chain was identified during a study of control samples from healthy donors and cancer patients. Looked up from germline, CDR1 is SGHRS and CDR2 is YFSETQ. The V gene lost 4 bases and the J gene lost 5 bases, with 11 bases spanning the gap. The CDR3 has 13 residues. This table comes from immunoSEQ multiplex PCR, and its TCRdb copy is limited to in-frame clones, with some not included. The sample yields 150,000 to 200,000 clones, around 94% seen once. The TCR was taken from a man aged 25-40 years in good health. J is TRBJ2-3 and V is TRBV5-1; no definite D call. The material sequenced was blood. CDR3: CASSPRQLDTQYF. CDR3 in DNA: TGCGCCAGCAGCCCAAGACAACTAGATACGCAGTATTTT.